Listed below are T cell receptor beta chains from one sample, sequenced in a study of cytomegalovirus exposure and HLA in healthy donors. The table came from immunoSEQ multiplex PCR; TCRdb's copy has only in-frame clones and leaves some out. The data show fewer than 75,000 clones, and the top ten clones hold roughly 15%. The sequencing input was PBMCs. The receptors were gathered from a boy under 18 in good health and CMV-seronegative. Both conserved end residues are part of each CDR3. Each record gives: D gene, J gene, V gene, CDR3 DNA, CDR3 protein. A D gene is named only where the DNA matches it firmly.

D: NA
J: TRBJ2-7
V: TRBV19
DNA: TGTGCCAGTAGAAAGCAGGGGTGGGGATACGAGCAGTACTTC
CDR3: CASRKQGWGYEQYF

D: NA
J: TRBJ1-2
V: TRBV30
DNA: TGTGCCTGGAGTGTGCAGGGAGGCTACACCTTC
CDR3: CAWSVQGGYTF

D: TRBD2
J: TRBJ2-1
V: TRBV2
DNA: TGTGCCAGCAGTGCCCCTAGCGGCGAGCAGTTCTTC
CDR3: CASSAPSGEQFF

D: NA
J: TRBJ2-2
V: TRBV6-4
DNA: TGTGCCAGCAGTTCAGGGAACACCGGGGAGCTGTTTTTT
CDR3: CASSSGNTGELFF

D: TRBD1
J: TRBJ2-7
V: TRBV6-1
DNA: TGTGCCAGCAGTGGGGTCGGGACAGCTTCCTACGAGCAGTACTTC
CDR3: CASSGVGTASYEQYF

D: NA
J: TRBJ2-3
V: TRBV5-1
DNA: TGCGCCAGCAGCTTGGAGGGCAGGGAATCCACAGATACGCAGTATTTT
CDR3: CASSLEGRESTDTQYF

D: TRBD1
J: TRBJ1-6
V: TRBV14
DNA: TGTGCCAGCAGCCAGGGACAGCCATCACCCCTCCACTTT
CDR3: CASSQGQPSPLHF

D: NA
J: TRBJ1-2
V: TRBV4-2
DNA: TGTGCCAGCAGCCAAGAGCAAGTCGGTGGCTACACCTTC
CDR3: CASSQEQVGGYTF

D: NA
J: TRBJ1-3
V: TRBV29-1
DNA: TGCAGCACGCGGGGGGACTCTGGAAACACCATATATTTT
CDR3: CSTRGDSGNTIYF

D: NA
J: TRBJ2-1
V: TRBV19
DNA: TGTGCCACTAGACCGAGATCCTACAATGAGCAGTTCTTC
CDR3: CATRPRSYNEQFF

D: TRBD1
J: TRBJ1-1
V: TRBV6-4
DNA: TGTGCCAGCAGTGACTCCACGGGACAGGAAGCTTTCTTT
CDR3: CASSDSTGQEAFF

D: TRBD1
J: TRBJ1-1
V: TRBV5-5
DNA: TGTGCCAGCAGCTCAGACAGGGTGATCTTT
CDR3: CASSSDRVIF

D: NA
J: TRBJ2-7
V: TRBV29-1
DNA: TGCAGCGAAGTAGGGCCGTCGGGGTTTGAAGAGCAGTACTTC
CDR3: CSEVGPSGFEEQYF

D: NA
J: TRBJ1-5
V: TRBV7-9
DNA: TGTGCCAGCAGCTTAGCGGAGGAAAGGGGGTCCCAGCATTTT
CDR3: CASSLAEERGSQHF

D: NA
J: TRBJ1-1
V: TRBV5-1
DNA: TGCGCCAGCAGCTTGCGGCCAGGGGTGAAGAACACTGAAGCTTTCTTT
CDR3: CASSLRPGVKNTEAFF

D: TRBD1
J: TRBJ2-1
V: TRBV19
DNA: TGTGCCAGTAGAGGGACAGGGGGTATGGATGAGCAGTTCTTC
CDR3: CASRGTGGMDEQFF

D: NA
J: TRBJ2-6
V: TRBV7-9
DNA: TGTGCCAGCAGCTGGACAGACGCTGGGGCCAACGTCCTGACTTTC
CDR3: CASSWTDAGANVLTF

D: TRBD1
J: TRBJ2-2
V: TRBV5-1
DNA: TGCGCCAGCAGCTTGACCGGGACAGCTTCGAACACCGGGGAGCTGTTTTTT
CDR3: CASSLTGTASNTGELFF

D: NA
J: TRBJ2-2
V: TRBV18
DNA: TGTGCCAGCTCACCAATGGAACCAGGGGTGACCACCGGGGAGCTGTTTTTT
CDR3: CASSPMEPGVTTGELFF

D: TRBD1
J: TRBJ2-7
V: TRBV11-3
DNA: TGTGCCAGCAGCTCGTCAGGGGGCTGGGAGCAGTACTTC
CDR3: CASSSSGGWEQYF

D: TRBD1
J: TRBJ1-2
V: TRBV5-1
DNA: TGCGCCAGCAGCCAGGACAGGGGGAACTACACCTTC
CDR3: CASSQDRGNYTF

D: NA
J: TRBJ1-3
V: TRBV19
DNA: TGTGCCAGCTCACCGCGGGCTGGAAACACCATATATTTT
CDR3: CASSPRAGNTIYF